The 27 T cell receptor beta chains listed next were all sequenced from one sample in a study of blood T cell repertoires in COVID-19. Repertoires were generated with immunoSEQ multiplex PCR, while TCRdb's copy carries only in-frame clones and drops some. This table has 310,000 or so clones, nearly 90% appearing once. The specimen sequenced was PBMCs or T cells enriched from blood (not recorded which). These receptors were collected from a woman under 30 with acute COVID-19.

The V and J genes are TRBV19 and TRBJ1-1; 7 bases match TRBD1. Germline V lookup: CDR1 LNHDA, CDR2 SQIVND (reference sequence). The ends lost 6 bases at V and 0 bases at J; junction bases unmatched: 7. There are 15 residues in the CDR3. Here the CDR3 DNA reads TGTGCCAGTAGAGACAGGGACACAATGAACACTGAAGCTTTCTTT. Protein: CASRDRDTMNTEAFF.

The CDR3 DNA sequence: TGCGCCAGCAGATTGACCGGGACAGAGGCCCTTGGCTACACCTTC. It yields the protein CASRLTGTEALGYTF. The chain carries TRBV5-1 and TRBJ1-2, with 7 bases lining up with TRBD1. The CDR3 runs to 15 residues. Trimming removed 5 bases from V and 7 bases from J; junction bases left unmatched: 14. Germline CDR1 is SGHRS and CDR2 is YFSETQ. The variable domain in full, completed from reference TRBV5-1 and TRBJ1-2, reads KAGVTQTPRYLIKTRGQQVTLSCSPISGHRSVSWYQQTPGQGLQFLFEYFSETQRNKGNFPGRFSGRQFSNSRSEMNVSTLELGDSALYLCASRLTGTEALGYTFGSGTRLTVV.

The chain joins TRBV24-1 to TRBJ2-1, with TRBD2 identical over 13 bases. J was trimmed by 4 bases and V by 1 base; bases with no gene match: 12. Germline CDR1 reads KGHDR; CDR2 reads SFDVKD. The CDR3 runs 20 residues. The CDR3 loop is CATSDLPRTSGSAPYNEQFF. DNA of the CDR3: TGTGCCACCAGTGATTTACCCCGGACTAGCGGGAGTGCCCCGTACAATGAGCAGTTCTTC.

This chain connects TRBV7-6 to TRBJ2-3, with 11 bases aligning to TRBD2. Germline values: CDR1 SGHVS, CDR2 FNYEAQ. V lost 1 base to trimming and J lost 6 bases; unmatched junction nucleotides: 6. CDR3 length: 16 residues. The DNA of the CDR3 is TGTGCCAGCAGCTTAGTTGTGGCTAGCGGGAGGGATACGCAGTATTTT. Its protein is CASSLVVASGRDTQYF. Full variable domain (rest looked up from reference TRBV7-6 and TRBJ2-3): GAGVSQSPRYKVTKRGQDVALRCDPISGHVSLYWYRQALGQGPEFLTYFNYEAQQDKSGLPNDRFSAERPEGSISTLTIQRTEQRDSAMYRCASSLVVASGRDTQYFGPGTRLTVL.

The V call is TRBV4-3, the J call TRBJ2-7, with a possible D match to TRBD2 (6 bases). V was trimmed by 2 bases and J by 7 bases, leaving 15 bases between them. The CDR3 runs to 14 residues. From germline, CDR1 is LGHNA and CDR2 YSLEER. The CDR3 sequence is CASSQKLTAGEQYF. CDR3 DNA: TGCGCCAGCAGCCAAAAACTAACGGCGGGGGAGCAGTACTTC.

The chain joins TRBV28 to TRBJ2-5, with a weak D call TRBD2 (6 bases). The J call is in doubt because the DNA end fits TRBJ2-7 better. CDR3 length: 17 residues. The V gene's germline CDR1 is MDHEN and CDR2 SYDVKM. The CDR3 is CASSFPHWRGRSYEQYF. The CDR3 nucleotides are TGTGCCAGCAGTTTCCCCCACTGGAGGGGTCGATCCTACGAGCAGTACTTC.

This clone was found a few times. The chain joins TRBV2 to TRBJ1-1, with unresolved D. CDR1 and CDR2 (germline): SNHLY, FYNNEI. CDR3 size: 14 residues. The V gene lost 7 bases and the J gene lost 1 base, with 13 bases spanning the gap. The chain's CDR3 is CASTREVRNTEAFF. The CDR3 nucleotides read TGTGCCAGCACCCGGGAGGTCAGGAACACTGAAGCTTTCTTT.

The chain employs TRBV27 and TRBJ1-1, with D possibly being TRBD1 (6 bases). Between the trimmed V and J ends, which lost 4 bases and 4 bases, there was a span of 13 bases. This CDR3 comprises 14 residues. Looked up from germline, CDR1 is MNHEY and CDR2 is SMNVEV (reference sequence). This chain's CDR3 is CASSSRLGGTEAFF. The CDR3 DNA is TGTGCCAGCAGTTCCCGATTAGGGGGCACTGAAGCTTTCTTT.

The genes are TRBV18 and TRBJ1-1, with TRBD1 matching over 12 bases. This CDR3 comprises 17 residues. The V gene end was trimmed by 4 bases and the J gene end by 3 bases; junction bases not matched to a gene: 9. From germline, CDR1 is KGHSH and CDR2 LQKENI. CDR3 in DNA: TGTGCCAGCTCACGATCTCGGGACAGGGGGCAGGACACTGAAGCTTTCTTT. This sequence encodes CASSRSRDRGQDTEAFF.

This chain joins TRBV7-3 and TRBJ2-3; 11 nucleotides align to TRBD2. CDR1 is SGHTA and CDR2 is FQGTGA in the germline V gene. Germline trimming cut 8 bases from V and 7 bases from J; bases unmatched to any gene: 11. The CDR3 has 15 amino acids. The DNA of the CDR3 is TGTGCCAGCTCCCCCTCATGGACTAGCGGGCATACGCAGTATTTT. It encodes CASSPSWTSGHTQYF.

The chain couples TRBV6-1 to TRBJ2-3, with 9 bases lining up with TRBD1. Germline V gene sequence: CDR1 MNHNS, CDR2 SASEGT. This CDR3 is built from 12 residues. The V and J ends lost 6 bases and 14 bases, in that order; junction bases with no gene match: 9. The CDR3 here is CASRTGQGRWYF. CDR3 DNA: TGTGCCAGCAGGACAGGACAGGGGAGGTGGTATTTT.

This clone was seen only once. The chain is built from TRBV28 and TRBJ1-6; no firm D call. Germline assignment: CDR1 MDHEN and CDR2 SYDVKM. The ends were cut back, 6 bases at V and 5 bases at J, with 23 bases in the middle. This CDR3 has 18 residues. The CDR3 nucleotides are TGTGCCAGCAGCTCCCCCCTCGGACTACCTGAAAATAATTCACCCCTCCACTTT. This encodes CASSSPLGLPENNSPLHF.

The sample holds one count of this clone. The genes are TRBV5-1 and TRBJ2-5; D might be TRBD2 (6 bases). The CDR3 is 14 amino acids. The ends were cut back, 7 bases at V and 5 bases at J, with 18 bases in the middle. From germline, CDR1 is SGHRS and CDR2 YFSETQ. The CDR3 loop is CASFAGRGSETQYF. In DNA form, the CDR3 reads TGCGCCAGCTTTGCCGGGAGAGGGTCGGAGACCCAGTACTTC.

The genes are TRBV7-8 and TRBJ2-7, with 9 bases aligning to TRBD1. This CDR3 comprises 15 residues. After removal of 5 bases from V and 0 bases from J, the junction contained 5 bases not matched to a gene. Germline-derived CDR1 and CDR2 are SGHVS and FQNEAQ. The CDR3 loop reads CASSRGQGNSYEQYF. CDR3 DNA: TGTGCCAGCAGCCGGGGACAGGGAAACTCCTACGAGCAGTACTTC.

V gene TRBV12-5 combines with J gene TRBJ2-7, with D hard to call. V was clipped by 5 bases and J by 2 bases, with 13 bases between them. The CDR3 length is 14 residues. Germline V gene sequence: CDR1 LGHNT, CDR2 FRNRAP. Here the CDR3 reads CASGRPGAAYEQYF. The CDR3 bases are TGTGCTAGTGGTCGGCCTGGAGCCGCCTACGAGCAGTACTTC.

The chain is built from TRBV11-2 and TRBJ1-1, with D uncertain. V was cut by 1 base and J by 0 bases, with 9 bases left in between. Germline V gene data show CDR1 as SGHAT and CDR2 as FQNNGV. The CDR3 spans 15 residues. Here the CDR3 reads CASSLAGLLNTEAFF. Written as DNA, the CDR3 is TGTGCCAGCAGCTTAGCAGGATTATTGAACACTGAAGCTTTCTTT. Using reference TRBV11-2 and TRBJ1-1 for the parts outside the CDR3, the full variable domain is EAGVAQSPRYKIIEKRQSVAFWCNPISGHATLYWYQQILGQGPKLLIQFQNNGVVDDSQLPKDRFSAERLKGVDSTLKIQPAKLEDSAVYLCASSLAGLLNTEAFFGQGTRLTVV.

V usage is TRBV7-3 and J usage is TRBJ2-1; 13 bases fit TRBD2. J was trimmed by 6 bases and V by 0 bases; bases with no gene match: 8. The CDR3 is 18 amino acids. Germline V gene lookup returns CDR1 SGHTA and CDR2 FQGTGA. CDR3 protein: CASSLTGVGTSGINEQFF. CDR3 nucleotide sequence: TGTGCCAGCAGCTTAACTGGGGTTGGGACTAGCGGGATCAATGAGCAGTTCTTC.

The chain combines TRBV6-2 or TRBV6-3 with TRBJ2-5, with D perhaps TRBD1 (5 bases). Germline CDR1 reads MNHEY; CDR2 reads SVGEGT. Between the trimmed V and J ends, which lost 5 bases and 2 bases, there was a span of 9 bases. This CDR3 has 13 residues. CDR3: CASSARDQETQYF. The CDR3, as DNA: TGTGCCAGCAGTGCCAGGGATCAAGAGACCCAGTACTTC.

This sequence joins TRBV7-9 and TRBJ2-5; D might be TRBD2 (5 bases). This CDR3 has 15 amino acids. Germline loops: CDR1 SEHNR, CDR2 FQNEAQ (reference sequence). Trimming removed 5 bases at V and 3 bases at J, with 16 bases between. CDR3 DNA sequence: TGTGCCAGCAGCGACCTCAAGGAGGTGAAAGAGACCCAGTACTTC. Translating it yields CASSDLKEVKETQYF.

The rearrangement joins TRBV28 to TRBJ2-7, with a weak D call TRBD2 (6 bases). V was cut by 3 bases and J by 3 bases, with 12 bases left in between. CDR3 size: 14 residues. Germline V gene lookup returns CDR1 MDHEN and CDR2 SYDVKM. The CDR3 region has the DNA TGTGCCAGCAGTTTTGCGGGAACAGTCTACGAGCAGTACTTC. This encodes CASSFAGTVYEQYF.

The CDR3 sequence is CASSLGGDTDTQYF. DNA for the CDR3: TGTGCCAGCAGCCTAGGCGGAGATACAGATACGCAGTATTTT. The chain carries TRBV4-2 and TRBJ2-3; D call uncertain. The CDR3 loop spans 14 amino acids. Germline V gene sequence: CDR1 LGHNA, CDR2 YNFKEQ. V was trimmed by 4 bases and J by 3 bases, leaving 11 bases between them.

The chain is built from TRBV7-9 and TRBJ1-2; 7 positions agree with TRBD1. J gave up 4 bases and V 0 bases, and 8 bases lay outside the gene matches. Germline lookup yields CDR1 SEHNR and CDR2 FQNEAQ (reference sequence). The CDR3 totals 16 residues. For the CDR3, the DNA is TGTGCCAGCAGCTTAGCGCACGACAGGGAAGCCTATGGCTACACCTTC. Its translation is CASSLAHDREAYGYTF.

The V gene is TRBV5-1, the J gene TRBJ2-7; 7 nucleotides align to TRBD2. The length of the CDR3 is 11 residues. Germline loops: CDR1 SGHRS, CDR2 YFSETQ. After removal of 3 bases from V and 12 bases from J, the junction contained 6 bases not matched to a gene. CDR3 nucleotide sequence: TGCGCCAGCAGCTCGGGGGGACCCCCGTACTTC. It is translated as CASSSGGPPYF.

The chain uses TRBV5-8 and TRBJ1-5; the match to TRBD1 covers 8 bases. CDR3 size: 14 residues. Trimming removed 4 bases from V and 7 bases from J; junction bases left unmatched: 7. Germline values: CDR1 SGHTS, CDR2 YDEGEE. In nucleotides, the CDR3 is TGTGCCAGCAGCAGCGACAGGGGTCGGCAGCCCCAGCATTTT. It codes for CASSSDRGRQPQHF.

The J gene is TRBJ1-5, the V gene TRBV27; weak D call: TRBD1 (6 bases). V was clipped by 8 bases and J by 1 base, with 15 bases between them. This CDR3 comprises 15 residues. Per germline, CDR1 MNHEY and CDR2 SMNVEV (reference sequence). As DNA, the CDR3 is TGTGCCAGCCGCCCCGGGACACCCAGCAATCAGCCCCAGCATTTT. This encodes CASRPGTPSNQPQHF.

CDR3 residues: CASSGQGSDQPQHF. CDR3 sequence (DNA): TGTGCCAGCAGTGGCCAGGGGAGCGATCAGCCCCAGCATTTT. The chain carries TRBV6-1 and TRBJ1-5; a weak D match, TRBD1 (6 bases). Trimming cost V 4 bases and J 5 bases, with 12 bases left between them. CDR3 size: 14 residues. The germline gives CDR1 MNHNS, CDR2 SASEGT.

This clone was recorded only once. The chain employs TRBV6-5 and TRBJ1-5; D is undetermined. Germline-derived CDR1 and CDR2 are MNHEY and SVGAGI. The CDR3 has 12 residues. Trimming took off 8 bases at V and 2 bases at J, with 7 bases between the two ends. This chain's CDR3 is CASVSGNQPQHF. CDR3 DNA: TGTGCCAGCGTGTCGGGCAATCAGCCCCAGCATTTT.